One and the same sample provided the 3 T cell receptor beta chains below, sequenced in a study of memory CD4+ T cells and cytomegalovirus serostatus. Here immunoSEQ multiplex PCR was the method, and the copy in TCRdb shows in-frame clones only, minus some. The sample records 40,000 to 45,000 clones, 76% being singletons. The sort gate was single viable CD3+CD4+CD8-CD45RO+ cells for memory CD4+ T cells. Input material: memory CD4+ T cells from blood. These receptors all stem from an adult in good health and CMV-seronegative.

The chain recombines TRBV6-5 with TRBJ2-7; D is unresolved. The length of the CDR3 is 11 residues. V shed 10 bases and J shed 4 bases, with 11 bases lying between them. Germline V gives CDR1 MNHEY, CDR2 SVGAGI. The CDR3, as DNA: TGTGCCACTCGAAGAGAATACGAGCAGTACTTC. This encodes CATRREYEQYF.

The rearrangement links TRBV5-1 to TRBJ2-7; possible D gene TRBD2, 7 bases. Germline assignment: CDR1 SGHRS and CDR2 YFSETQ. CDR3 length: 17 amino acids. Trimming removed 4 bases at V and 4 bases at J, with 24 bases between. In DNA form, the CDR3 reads TGCGCCAGCAGCCCCGGAGCGGGCGGGGGCCTCTTATACGAGCAGTACTTC. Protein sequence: CASSPGAGGGLLYEQYF.

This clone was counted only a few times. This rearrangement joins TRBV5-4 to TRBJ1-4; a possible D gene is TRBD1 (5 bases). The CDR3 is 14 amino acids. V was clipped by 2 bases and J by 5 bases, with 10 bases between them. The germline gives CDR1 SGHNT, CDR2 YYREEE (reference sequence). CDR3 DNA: TGTGCCAGCAGCTTTAGAGACAGAAATGAAAAACTGTTTTTT. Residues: CASSFRDRNEKLFF.